This T cell receptor (beta chain) was sequenced for a study of T cells in tuberculosis. Whole-study findings and limits: Active tuberculosis TCR-alpha repertoires lay closer to GMM-specific TCRs than IGRA-negative controls, suggesting clonal expansion. Active tuberculosis patients had shorter CDR3-alpha; the beta difference was nonsignificant. Active tuberculosis cases were adults; controls were adolescents.

In the case of this clone: Its antigen is still unknown.

Only in-frame clones appear in the TCRdb table, and some are missing; sequencing was by immunoSEQ multiplex PCR. The table has fewer than 35,000 clones, approximately 94% seen once. The CDR3 extends over 14 amino acids. V gave up 4 bases and J gave up 6 bases, with 14 bases separating them. CDR1 is LNHDA and CDR2 is SQIVND in the germline V gene (reference sequence). This TCR was recovered from a donor aged 10 to 29 with latent tuberculosis or without tuberculosis infection. The sample was PBMCs. V gene TRBV19 combines with J gene TRBJ2-3, with D perhaps matching TRBD2 (6 bases). The CDR3 spells CASSTAPGLDTQYF. The CDR3 region has the DNA TGTGCCAGTAGTACAGCACCGGGACTCGATACGCAGTATTTT.